This paragraph covers one T cell receptor beta chain sequence. Its antigen is not known. This sample was included in a study of shared clonotypes between healthy human individuals. Study-wide findings and caveats: The generation probabilities recorded for non-shared clonotypes fell below those of clonotypes shared by all four donors.

This table comes from immunoSEQ multiplex PCR, and its TCRdb copy is limited to in-frame clones, with some not included. The data contain some 320,000 clones, roughly 91% of them singletons. In germline, CDR1 is MNHEY, CDR2 SMNVEV (reference sequence). Trimming removed 3 bases at V and 0 bases at J, with 11 bases between. The CDR3 contains 15 residues. Sample: memory CD8+ T cells sorted from blood. The sample's subset: CD45RO+ cells pooled with CCR7-negative TemRA cells. V gene TRBV27 combines with J gene TRBJ1-1; D is ambiguous. This TCR came from a man aged 18 to 30 in good health. Here the CDR3 DNA reads TGTGCCAGCAGTTTTGGGCGATACATGAACACTGAAGCTTTCTTT. Amino acid sequence: CASSFGRYMNTEAFF.